This T cell receptor (beta chain) stems from a study of monozygotic twins with inflammatory bowel disease. Template switching incorporated UMIs with a 6-nucleotide sample barcode. No DNA is given; TCRdb re-called the 5' RACE reads and lists each CDR3 protein once. With approximately 160,000 distinct CDR3 sequences in the sample, the ten largest clones hold around 6.8%. Germline V gene data show CDR1 as SGDLS and CDR2 as YYNGEE. The CDR3 consists of 17 residues. The rearrangement joins TRBV9 to TRBJ2-5; the D gene TCRdb calls, TRBD1, cannot be checked with no DNA. The specimen was blood. This clonotype originated in a human donor with ulcerative colitis or Crohn's disease, or a healthy co-twin of an affected twin (not recorded which). CDR3 loop: CASSVDGVWGIQETQYF.